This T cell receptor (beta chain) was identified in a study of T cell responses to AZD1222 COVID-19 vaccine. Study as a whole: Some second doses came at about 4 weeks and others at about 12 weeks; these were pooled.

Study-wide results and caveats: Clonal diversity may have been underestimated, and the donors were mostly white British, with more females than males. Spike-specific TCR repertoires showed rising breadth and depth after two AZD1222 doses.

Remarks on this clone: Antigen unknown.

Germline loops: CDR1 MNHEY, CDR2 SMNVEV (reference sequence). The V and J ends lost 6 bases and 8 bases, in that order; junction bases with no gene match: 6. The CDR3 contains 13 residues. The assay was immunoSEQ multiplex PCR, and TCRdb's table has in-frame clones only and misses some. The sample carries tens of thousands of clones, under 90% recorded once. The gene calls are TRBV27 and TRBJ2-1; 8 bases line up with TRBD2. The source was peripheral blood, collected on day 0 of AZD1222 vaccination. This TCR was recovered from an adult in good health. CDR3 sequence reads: CASSSGGVYEQFF. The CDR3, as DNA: TGTGCCAGCAGCAGCGGGGGAGTTTATGAGCAGTTCTTC.